This T cell receptor (beta chain) was recovered during a study of patients and donors after allogeneic stem cell transplantation. TCRdb itself ran the RT-PCR reads through MiXCR, one entry per CDR3 protein. Of tens of thousands of distinct CDR3 sequences in the sample, 48% were seen once. The length of the CDR3 is 13 residues. V gave up 6 bases and J gave up 5 bases; unmatched junction bases: 6. Germline V CDR1 and CDR2: MDHEN, SYDVKM. This clonotype has more than one count but fewer than ten. The chain links TRBV28 to TRBJ1-2; 7 bases map to TRBD1. The source is a human donor who was either an allogeneic HSCT recipient or a stem cell or donor lymphocyte infusion donor (not recorded which). It is not recorded whose cells these are; they may come from a transplant donor. The sample comprised blood, either unsorted or a sorted T cell fraction (not recorded which). As DNA, the CDR3 is TGTGCCAGCAGCGCACCGGGACAGTATGGCTACACCTTC. It translates to CASSAPGQYGYTF.